This entry features one TCR beta chain sequence. Its antigen is not yet known. No base qualities exist here, and no much larger clone lies one base off it. Including cysteine and phenylalanine, the CDR3 has 16 amino acids. Only CDR3 DNA is held: 48 bases, read in frame from base 1. From the germline V gene, CDR1 is SGDLS and CDR2 is YYNGEE. V and J are trimmed by 2 bases and 3 bases, and the gene matches miss 4 bases of the junction. This specimen comes from a study of blood T cell repertoires in COVID-19 (dated by TCRdb to the early 2020s). About the study as a whole: Samples from collaborators originated in the United States, Italy and Spain and spanned both the acute and convalescent phases of COVID-19. The prospective study material was composed of cDNA or gDNA derived from T cells, B-cell-depleted T cells, or PBMCs. Subjects who had been exposed to COVID-19, were actively infected with it, or had recovered from it provided the deeply sampled blood TCRbeta repertoires that made up the dataset. The repertoires were released in a freely available public database intended as a resource for research on the immune response to SARS-CoV-2. The samples were drawn from two sources: the first 160 participants of the ongoing ImmuneRACE study, and 1,254 subjects contributed by 6 global collaborators. A de-identified subject ID, COVID-19 status, age in years and sex were almost always included in the sample metadata. Where available, HLA class I and class II types were taken from metadata supplied by the sample provider and were not determined by assay-based typing.

Each collaborating institution followed its own protocols to collect whole blood in K2EDTA tubes. For TCRbeta analysis, collaborator samples were shipped as frozen whole blood, as isolated PBMCs, or as DNA extracted from either sample type. Study-wide findings and limitations: The quantity of clinical and demographic metadata differed by source and by participant and was supplied without curation.

TCRbeta CDR3 regions were amplified from genomic DNA using the immunoSEQ Assay, a bias-controlled multiplex PCR. Processing in the source paper ran as follows. The number of nucleated cells in each sample was estimated by amplification of reference gene primers within the assay. To quantify the absolute abundance of each unique TCRbeta CDR3 rearrangement, sequence reads were collapsed and filtered. For each sample, productive Simpson clonality was calculated as the square root of Simpson's diversity index across productive rearrangements. Held by TCRdb, this immuneACCESS table contains in-frame sequences only and omits some clones. Under half of the omission traces to an unresolved V gene where checked; the cause of the rest is unknown. V and J calls and clone size are those listed in that table; D and trimming were worked out from the DNA. Present in this sample are roughly 150,000 clones, 75% to 85% of which were seen just once. Approximately 9.4% of the sample is in the top ten clones.

Rearrangement joined TRBV9 to TRBJ2-6; TRBD1 aligns with 8 central bases. This receptor was taken from a woman between 45 and 65 years old with acute or convalescent COVID-19. The sample taken for sequencing was peripheral blood. This receptor has the CDR3 CASSVQGAYGANVLTF. The DNA sequence is given as TGTGCCAGCAGCGTGCAGGGGGCTTATGGGGCCAACGTCCTGACTTTC. The entire variable domain, with the stretches around the CDR3 drawn from the reference TRBV9 and TRBJ2-6 proteins, is DSGVTQTPKHLITATGQRVTLRCSPRSGDLSVYWYQQSLDQGLQFLIQYYNGEERAKGNILERFSAQQFPDLHSELNLSSLELGDSALYFCASSVQGAYGANVLTFGAGSRLTVL.